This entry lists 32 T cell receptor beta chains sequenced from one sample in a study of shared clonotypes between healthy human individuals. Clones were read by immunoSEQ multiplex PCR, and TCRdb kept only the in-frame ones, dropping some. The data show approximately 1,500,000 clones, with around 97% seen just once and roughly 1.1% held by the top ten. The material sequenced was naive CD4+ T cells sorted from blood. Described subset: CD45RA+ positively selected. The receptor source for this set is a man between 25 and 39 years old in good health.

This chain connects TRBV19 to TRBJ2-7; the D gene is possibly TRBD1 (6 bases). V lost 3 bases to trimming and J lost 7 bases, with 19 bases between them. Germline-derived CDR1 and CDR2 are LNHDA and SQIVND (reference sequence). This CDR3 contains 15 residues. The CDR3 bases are TGTGCCAGTAGTATTGCCCGGACAGTACCGGGAGAGCAGTACTTC. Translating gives CASSIARTVPGEQYF.

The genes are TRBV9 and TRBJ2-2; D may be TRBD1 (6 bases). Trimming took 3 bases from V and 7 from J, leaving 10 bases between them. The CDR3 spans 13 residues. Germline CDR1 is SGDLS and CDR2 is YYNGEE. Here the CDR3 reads CASSDRVHGELFF. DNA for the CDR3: TGTGCCAGCAGCGACAGGGTTCACGGGGAGCTGTTTTTT.

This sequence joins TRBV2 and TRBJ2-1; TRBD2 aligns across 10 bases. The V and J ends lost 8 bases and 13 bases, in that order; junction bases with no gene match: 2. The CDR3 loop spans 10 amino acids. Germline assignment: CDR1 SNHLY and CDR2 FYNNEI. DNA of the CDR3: TGTGCCAGCCTAGCGGGAGCCCAGTTCTTC. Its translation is CASLAGAQFF.

The DNA for the CDR3 is TGTGCCAGCAGGAAGACTGTCTACGAGCAGTACTTC. This gives the protein CASRKTVYEQYF. This chain joins TRBV28 and TRBJ2-7; D ambiguous. Germline V gives CDR1 MDHEN, CDR2 SYDVKM. The CDR3 spans 12 residues. V lost 6 bases and J 3 bases, leaving 9 bases between the germline ends.

As DNA, the CDR3 is TGTGCCAGCAGCACAGACAGGGTGCATGGCTACACCTTC. As protein: CASSTDRVHGYTF. J is TRBJ1-2 and V is TRBV7-9; 7 bases match TRBD1. The ends lost 5 bases at V and 6 bases at J; junction bases unmatched: 6. The CDR3 is 13 amino acids. Germline CDR1 reads SEHNR; CDR2 reads FQNEAQ (reference sequence).

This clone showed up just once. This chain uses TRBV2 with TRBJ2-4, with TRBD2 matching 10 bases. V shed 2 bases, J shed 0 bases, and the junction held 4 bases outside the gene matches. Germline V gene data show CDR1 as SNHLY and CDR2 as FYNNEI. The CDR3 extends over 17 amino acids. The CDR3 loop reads CASSESSGGLAKNIQYF. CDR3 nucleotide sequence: TGTGCCAGCAGTGAATCTAGCGGGGGACTAGCCAAAAACATTCAGTACTTC.

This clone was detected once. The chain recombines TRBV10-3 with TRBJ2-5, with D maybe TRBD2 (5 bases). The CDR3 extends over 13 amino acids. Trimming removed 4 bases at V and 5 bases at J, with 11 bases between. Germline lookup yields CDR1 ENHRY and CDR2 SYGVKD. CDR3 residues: CAISGLHEETQYF. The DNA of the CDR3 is TGTGCCATCAGTGGACTACATGAGGAGACCCAGTACTTC.

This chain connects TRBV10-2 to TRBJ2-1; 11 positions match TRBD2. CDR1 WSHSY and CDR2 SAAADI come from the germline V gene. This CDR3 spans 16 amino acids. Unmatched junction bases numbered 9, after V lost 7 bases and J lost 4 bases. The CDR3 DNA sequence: TGCGCCAGCACCCTGGCGACTAGCGGGGCATACAATGAGCAGTTCTTC. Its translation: CASTLATSGAYNEQFF.

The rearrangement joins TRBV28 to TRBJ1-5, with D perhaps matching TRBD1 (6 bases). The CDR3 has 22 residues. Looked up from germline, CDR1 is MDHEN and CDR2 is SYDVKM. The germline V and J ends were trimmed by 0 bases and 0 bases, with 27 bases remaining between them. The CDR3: CASSLWSHGGLDKGYSNQPQHF. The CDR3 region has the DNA TGTGCCAGCAGTTTATGGTCTCATGGGGGCTTGGACAAAGGGTATAGCAATCAGCCCCAGCATTTT.

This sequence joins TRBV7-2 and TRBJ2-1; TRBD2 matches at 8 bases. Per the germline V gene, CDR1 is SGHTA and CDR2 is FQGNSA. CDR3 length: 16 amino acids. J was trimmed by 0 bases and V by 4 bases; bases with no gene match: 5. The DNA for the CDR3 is TGTGCCAGCAGCTCCCTAGCGGGCGGCTCCTACAATGAGCAGTTCTTC. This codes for CASSSLAGGSYNEQFF. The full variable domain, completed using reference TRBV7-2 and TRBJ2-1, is GAGVSQSPSNKVTEKGKDVELRCDPISGHTALYWYRQSLGQGLEFLIYFQGNSAPDKSGLPSDRFSAERTGGSVSTLTIQRTQQEDSAVYLCASSSLAGGSYNEQFFGPGTRLTVL.

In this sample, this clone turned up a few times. CDR3 DNA sequence: TGTGCCAGCAGCTTAGACCGAGAGAATGAGCAGTTCTTC. Protein: CASSLDRENEQFF. J is TRBJ2-1 and V is TRBV13, with D uncertain. The length of the CDR3 is 13 residues. Trimming cost V 1 base and J 7 bases, with 8 bases left between them. Germline values: CDR1 PRHDT, CDR2 FYEKMQ (reference sequence).

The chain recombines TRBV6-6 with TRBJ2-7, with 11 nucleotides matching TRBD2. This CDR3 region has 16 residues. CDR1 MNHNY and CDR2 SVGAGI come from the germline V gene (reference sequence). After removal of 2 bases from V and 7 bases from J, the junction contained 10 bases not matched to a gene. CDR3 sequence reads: CASSYILAGGQGEQYF. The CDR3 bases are TGTGCCAGCAGTTACATTTTAGCGGGAGGGCAGGGGGAGCAGTACTTC.

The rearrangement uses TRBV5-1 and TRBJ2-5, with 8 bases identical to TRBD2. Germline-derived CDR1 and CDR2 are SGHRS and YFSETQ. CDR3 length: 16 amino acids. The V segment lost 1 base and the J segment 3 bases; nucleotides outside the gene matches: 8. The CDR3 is CASSLQGGGREETQYF. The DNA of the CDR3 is TGCGCCAGCAGCTTGCAAGGCGGGGGGCGGGAAGAGACCCAGTACTTC.

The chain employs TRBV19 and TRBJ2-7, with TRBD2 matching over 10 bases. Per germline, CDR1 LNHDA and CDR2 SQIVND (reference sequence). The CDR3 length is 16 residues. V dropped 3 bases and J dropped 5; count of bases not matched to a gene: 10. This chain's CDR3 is CASSIPGLAGADEQYF. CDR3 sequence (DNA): TGTGCCAGTAGTATTCCAGGGCTAGCGGGAGCGGACGAGCAGTACTTC.

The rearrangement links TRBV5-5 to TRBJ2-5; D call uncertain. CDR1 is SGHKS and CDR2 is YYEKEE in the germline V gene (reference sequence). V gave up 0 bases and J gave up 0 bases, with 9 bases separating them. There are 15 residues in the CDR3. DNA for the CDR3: TGTGCCAGCAGCTTGGCCGGGCAGTACCAAGAGACCCAGTACTTC. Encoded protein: CASSLAGQYQETQYF.

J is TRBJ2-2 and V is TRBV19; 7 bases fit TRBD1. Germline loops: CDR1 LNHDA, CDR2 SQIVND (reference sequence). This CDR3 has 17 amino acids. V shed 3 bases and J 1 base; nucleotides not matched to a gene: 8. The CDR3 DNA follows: TGTGCCAGTAGTATTACAGCGACAGGGAGGAACACCGGGGAGCTGTTTTTT. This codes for CASSITATGRNTGELFF.

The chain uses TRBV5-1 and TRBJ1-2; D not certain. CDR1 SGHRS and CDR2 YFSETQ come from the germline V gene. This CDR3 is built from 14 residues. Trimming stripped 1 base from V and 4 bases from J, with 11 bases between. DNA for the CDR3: TGCGCCAGCAGCTTGTCAGCAGGCTCCTATGGCTACACCTTC. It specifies CASSLSAGSYGYTF.

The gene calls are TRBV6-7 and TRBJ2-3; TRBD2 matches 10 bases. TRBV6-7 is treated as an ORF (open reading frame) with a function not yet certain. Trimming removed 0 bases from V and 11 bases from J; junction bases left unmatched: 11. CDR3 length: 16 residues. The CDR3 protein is CASSYSNGLAGAGQYF. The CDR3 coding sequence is TGTGCCAGCAGTTACTCGAACGGCCTAGCGGGAGCAGGGCAGTATTTT.

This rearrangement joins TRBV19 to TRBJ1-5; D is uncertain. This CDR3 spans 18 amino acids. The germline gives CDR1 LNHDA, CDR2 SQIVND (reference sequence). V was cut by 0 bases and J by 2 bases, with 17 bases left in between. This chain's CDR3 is CASSIDLSRTTGNQPQHF. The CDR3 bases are TGTGCCAGTAGTATAGACCTATCACGGACTACAGGCAATCAGCCCCAGCATTTT.

The CDR3 sequence is CASSVTLSSSYNEQFF. As DNA, the CDR3 is TGCGCCAGCAGCGTAACACTTAGCAGCTCCTACAATGAGCAGTTCTTC. The chain employs TRBV5-1 and TRBJ2-1; D gene unclear. This CDR3 spans 16 amino acids. V lost 4 bases and J 0 bases, leaving 14 bases between the germline ends. Germline V gene lookup returns CDR1 SGHRS and CDR2 YFSETQ.

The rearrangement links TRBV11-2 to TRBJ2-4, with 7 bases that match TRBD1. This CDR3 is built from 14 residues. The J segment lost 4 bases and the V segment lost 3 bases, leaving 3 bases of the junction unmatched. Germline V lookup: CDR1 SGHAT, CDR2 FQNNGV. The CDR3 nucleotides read TGTGCCAGCAGCTTTCAGGGGGAAAAAAACATTCAGTACTTC. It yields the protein CASSFQGEKNIQYF.

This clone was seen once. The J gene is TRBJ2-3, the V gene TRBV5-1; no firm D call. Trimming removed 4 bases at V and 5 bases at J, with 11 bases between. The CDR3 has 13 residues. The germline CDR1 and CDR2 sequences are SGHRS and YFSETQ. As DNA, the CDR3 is TGCGCCAGCAGCATAAGTGATCAAGATACGCAGTATTTT. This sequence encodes CASSISDQDTQYF.

This CDR3 reads CSVALGGGEKLFF. CDR3 in DNA: TGCAGCGTTGCTCTAGGGGGAGGGGAAAAACTGTTTTTT. The rearrangement links TRBV29-1 to TRBJ1-4, with TRBD1 as a possible D gene (6 bases). The CDR3 has 13 amino acids. In germline, CDR1 is SQVTM, CDR2 ANQGSEA. V shed 4 bases and J shed 8 bases, with 14 bases lying between them.

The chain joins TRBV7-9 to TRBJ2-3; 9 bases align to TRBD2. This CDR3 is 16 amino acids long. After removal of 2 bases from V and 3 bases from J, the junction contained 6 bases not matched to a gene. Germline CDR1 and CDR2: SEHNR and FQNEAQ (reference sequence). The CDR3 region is CASSLWAGGRTDTQYF. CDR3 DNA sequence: TGTGCCAGCAGCTTATGGGCGGGAGGGCGAACAGATACGCAGTATTTT.

This CDR3 is CASSRVGLAGDEQYF. CDR3 in DNA: TGTGCCAGCAGCAGGGTAGGACTAGCGGGAGACGAGCAGTACTTC. This chain connects TRBV5-5 to TRBJ2-7, with TRBD2 identical over 13 bases. Germline V lookup: CDR1 SGHKS, CDR2 YYEKEE (reference sequence). V lost 4 bases and J lost 5; bases outside the gene matches: 6. CDR3 size: 15 residues.

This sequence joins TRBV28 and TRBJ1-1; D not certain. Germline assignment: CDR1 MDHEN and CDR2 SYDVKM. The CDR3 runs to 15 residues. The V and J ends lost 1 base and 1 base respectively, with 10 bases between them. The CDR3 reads CASSLLGMGNTEAFF. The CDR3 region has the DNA TGTGCCAGCAGTTTATTAGGGATGGGGAACACTGAAGCTTTCTTT. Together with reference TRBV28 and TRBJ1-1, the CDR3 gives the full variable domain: DVKVTQSSRYLVKRTGEKVFLECVQDMDHENMFWYRQDPGLGLRLIYFSYDVKMKEKGDIPEGYSVSREKKERFSLILESASTNQTSMYLCASSLLGMGNTEAFFGQGTRLTVV.

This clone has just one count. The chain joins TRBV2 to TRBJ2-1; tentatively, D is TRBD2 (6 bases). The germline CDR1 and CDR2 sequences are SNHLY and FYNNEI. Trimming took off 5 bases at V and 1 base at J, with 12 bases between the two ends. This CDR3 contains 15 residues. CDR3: CASSLSGPSYNEQFF. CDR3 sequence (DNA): TGTGCCAGCAGTCTAAGCGGGCCATCCTACAATGAGCAGTTCTTC.

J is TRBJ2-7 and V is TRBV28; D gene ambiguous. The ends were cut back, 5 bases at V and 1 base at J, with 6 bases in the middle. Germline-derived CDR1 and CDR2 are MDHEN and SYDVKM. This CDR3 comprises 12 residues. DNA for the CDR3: TGTGCCAGCAGTATCGGGTCCTACGAGCAGTACTTC. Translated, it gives CASSIGSYEQYF.

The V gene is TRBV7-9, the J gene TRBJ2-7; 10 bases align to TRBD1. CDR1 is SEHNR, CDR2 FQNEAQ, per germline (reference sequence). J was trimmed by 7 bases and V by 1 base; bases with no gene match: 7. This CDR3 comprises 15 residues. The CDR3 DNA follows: TGTGCCAGCAGCTTAGACGACCGGGACAGGGGAGAGCAGTACTTC. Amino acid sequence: CASSLDDRDRGEQYF.

The CDR3 nucleotides are TGTGCCAGCAGCTCAACAGGGAGGGATACTGAAGCTTTCTTT. Protein: CASSSTGRDTEAFF. The chain joins TRBV5-4 to TRBJ1-1; D is perhaps TRBD1 (6 bases). The germline CDR1 and CDR2 sequences are SGHNT and YYREEE (reference sequence). The CDR3 length is 14 residues. V lost 3 bases and J lost 5, with 14 bases in between.

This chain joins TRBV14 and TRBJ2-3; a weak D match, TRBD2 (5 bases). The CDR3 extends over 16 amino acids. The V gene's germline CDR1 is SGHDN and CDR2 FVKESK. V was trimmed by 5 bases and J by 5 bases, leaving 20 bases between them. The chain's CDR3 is CASSIERTGRGDTQYF. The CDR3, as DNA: TGTGCCAGCAGCATTGAACGGACGGGGAGAGGAGATACGCAGTATTTT.

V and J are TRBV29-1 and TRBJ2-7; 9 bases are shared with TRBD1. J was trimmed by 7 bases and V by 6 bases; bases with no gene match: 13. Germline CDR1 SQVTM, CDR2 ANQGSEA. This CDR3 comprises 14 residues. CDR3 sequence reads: CSVARGRQGGEQYF. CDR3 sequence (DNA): TGCAGCGTGGCGAGGGGCCGACAGGGGGGGGAGCAGTACTTC.